One and the same sample provided the 25 T cell receptor beta chains below, sequenced in a study of long-term antiretroviral therapy in people with HIV (dated by TCRdb to between 2020 and 2023). The immunoSEQ hsTCRB v3.0 assay was used at survey level resolution for TRB variable region sequencing. Sourced from immuneACCESS, this table was stored by TCRdb with only in-frame sequences that have V and J called. A share of the clones is absent; for the studies checked, an unresolved V gene accounts for under half, and the remainder has no known explanation. The sample table holds more than 11,000 clones, of which nearly 85% were seen once. In total, the top ten clones hold around a sixth of the sample. This specimen consisted of unsorted PBMCs, obtained 1.8 years before starting antiretroviral therapy. These receptors came from a middle-aged woman with HIV.

The V and J genes are TRBV30 and TRBJ2-3; D not resolved. CDR1 is GTSNPN, CDR2 SVGIG, per germline (reference sequence). The CDR3 is 11 amino acids. Trimming cost V 0 bases and J 4 bases, with 2 bases left between them. CDR3 sequence: CAWSVSDTQYF. CDR3 bases: TGTGCCTGGAGTGTATCAGATACGCAGTATTTT.

The V and J genes are TRBV5-1 and TRBJ2-1; 9 bases match TRBD2. This CDR3 region has 15 residues. Per germline, CDR1 SGHRS and CDR2 YFSETQ. J lost 6 bases, V lost 2 bases, and 6 bases had no gene match. CDR3 coding DNA: TGCGCCAGCAGCTTCGTAGCGGGAGAGAGCAATGAGCAGTTCTTC. This sequence encodes CASSFVAGESNEQFF.

This clone is classed as medium-sized. The chain links TRBV4-1 to TRBJ2-2; the match to TRBD2 covers 9 bases. CDR3 length equals 17 residues. J was trimmed by 3 bases and V by 2 bases; bases with no gene match: 7. Germline CDR1 reads MGHRA; CDR2 reads YSYEKL. CDR3 in amino acids: CASSQFYVAGDTGELFF. For the CDR3, the DNA is TGCGCCAGCAGCCAATTTTACGTAGCGGGGGACACCGGGGAGCTGTTTTTT.

This clone was seen more than once but under ten times. The rearrangement links TRBV5-4 to TRBJ1-5; 7 bases match TRBD1. This CDR3 comprises 16 residues. J was trimmed by 4 bases and V by 0 bases; bases with no gene match: 7. Germline CDR1 SGHNT, CDR2 YYREEE (reference sequence). The CDR3 region has the DNA TGTGCCAGCAGCTTGGGGGGGACAGAAGGAAATCAGCCCCAGCATTTT. Its translation: CASSLGGTEGNQPQHF. The full variable domain, completed using reference TRBV5-4 and TRBJ1-5, is ETGVTQSPTHLIKTRGQQVTLRCSSQSGHNTVSWYQQALGQGPQFIFQYYREEENGRGNFPPRFSGLQFPNYSSELNVNALELDDSALYLCASSLGGTEGNQPQHFGDGTRLSIL.

This sequence joins TRBV28 and TRBJ1-5; 9 bases align to TRBD1. The CDR3 is 17 amino acids. From germline, CDR1 is MDHEN and CDR2 SYDVKM. With 6 bases clipped from V and 4 bases from J, the junction kept 13 bases outside the gene matches. The CDR3 nucleotides are TGTGCCAGCAGCCCGAACCACGGGACAGGGAGGAATCAGCCCCAGCATTTT. Protein sequence: CASSPNHGTGRNQPQHF.

The rearrangement joins TRBV5-6 to TRBJ2-7; 7 bases are a match to TRBD2. With V trimmed by 2 bases and J by 1 base, 3 bases remained unmatched. The length of the CDR3 is 14 residues. Germline V gives CDR1 SGHDT, CDR2 YYEEEE. This CDR3 is CASSLAGQSYEQYF. DNA of the CDR3: TGTGCCAGCAGCTTAGCGGGGCAGTCCTACGAGCAGTACTTC.

In its sample, this clone was seen a few times. The gene calls are TRBV7-9 and TRBJ1-5; D not resolved. The V end was cut by 2 bases, the J end by 6 bases, with 8 bases between. Germline V gene lookup returns CDR1 SEHNR and CDR2 FQNEAQ (reference sequence). The CDR3 covers 13 residues. CDR3 DNA sequence: TGTGCCAGCAGCTTAATGGTGGGTCAGCCCCAGCATTTT. Its protein is CASSLMVGQPQHF.

The chain links TRBV6-5 to TRBJ2-7; the D gene is possibly TRBD2 (6 bases). Trimming shortened V by 3 bases and J by 6 bases, and 15 bases separated the two germline ends. The length of the CDR3 is 14 residues. Germline assignment: CDR1 MNHEY and CDR2 SVGAGI. This CDR3 reads CASSYVGTSREQYF. CDR3 coding DNA: TGTGCCAGCAGTTATGTCGGGACTTCCCGCGAGCAGTACTTC.

The chain couples TRBV19 to TRBJ2-3; TRBD1 matches at 10 bases. Germline values: CDR1 LNHDA, CDR2 SQIVND (reference sequence). Losses at the gene ends were 9 bases for V and 7 bases for J; bases not matched to a gene: 13. The CDR3 loop spans 15 amino acids. CDR3 DNA sequence: TGTGCCAGCGACCCGACAGGGGGCGCATTGAATACGCAGTATTTT. Amino acid sequence: CASDPTGGALNTQYF.

This chain links TRBV4-1 with TRBJ2-7; 12 positions match TRBD2. Per the germline V gene, CDR1 is MGHRA and CDR2 is YSYEKL. V lost 6 bases, J lost 5 bases, and 8 bases stayed unmatched. The CDR3 contains 15 residues. The CDR3 coding sequence is TGCGCCAGCAGTCTGACTAGCGGGAGATTAGACGAGCAGTACTTC. It encodes CASSLTSGRLDEQYF.

The chain combines TRBV28 with TRBJ2-3; 7 nucleotides match TRBD2. The CDR3 covers 12 residues. V shed 10 bases and J 4 bases; nucleotides not matched to a gene: 5. The germline V gene encodes CDR1 MDHEN and CDR2 SYDVKM. Here the CDR3 reads CANSAGADTQYF. In nucleotides, the CDR3 is TGTGCCAACTCGGCGGGGGCAGATACGCAGTATTTT.

This chain joins TRBV7-9 and TRBJ2-5, with 9 bases matching TRBD2. In germline, CDR1 is SEHNR, CDR2 FQNEAQ (reference sequence). Trimming removed 0 bases from V and 5 bases from J; junction bases left unmatched: 4. This CDR3 contains 15 residues. The CDR3 coding sequence is TGTGCCAGCAGCTTAGCTAGCGGGAGTGCTGAGACCCAGTACTTC. This translates into CASSLASGSAETQYF.

The chain links TRBV15 to TRBJ1-4; 9 bases agree with TRBD1. Losses at the gene ends were 1 base for V and 5 bases for J; bases not matched to a gene: 5. There are 16 residues in the CDR3. Germline V gene lookup returns CDR1 LNHNV and CDR2 YYDKDF (reference sequence). The CDR3 DNA reads TGTGCCACCAGCAGAGGCTACGGGACAGGGAATGAAAAACTGTTTTTT. Its protein product is CATSRGYGTGNEKLFF.

The chain is built from TRBV7-8 and TRBJ2-5, with 9 positions matching TRBD2. Germline trimming cut 3 bases from V and 0 bases from J; bases unmatched to any gene: 2. There are 15 residues in the CDR3. Germline V gene lookup returns CDR1 SGHVS and CDR2 FQNEAQ. CDR3 DNA: TGTGCCAGCAGCTTCCTAGCGGGGCACCAAGAGACCCAGTACTTC. It encodes CASSFLAGHQETQYF.

This clone was observed a few times. The V call is TRBV19, the J call TRBJ2-1, with D possibly TRBD2 on 5 matching bases. Trimming cost V 4 bases and J 9 bases, with 10 bases left between them. Germline-derived CDR1 and CDR2 are LNHDA and SQIVND (reference sequence). This CDR3 has 12 residues. The CDR3 here is CASSSGWGEQFF. DNA for the CDR3: TGTGCCAGTAGTAGCGGGTGGGGTGAGCAGTTCTTC.

This rearrangement joins TRBV6-5 to TRBJ1-5; possibly TRBD1 for D (6 bases). From germline, CDR1 is MNHEY and CDR2 SVGAGI. The CDR3 runs 15 residues. The V end was cut by 11 bases, the J end by 2 bases, with 19 bases between. The CDR3 DNA follows: TGTGCCTCACGGGGGCTGGGTTCGGGCAATCAGCCCCAGCATTTT. It specifies CASRGLGSGNQPQHF.

This clone was seen a handful of times. The V and J genes are TRBV19 and TRBJ1-1; 8 bases agree with TRBD1. The CDR3 is 17 residues long. Trimming removed 3 bases from V and 0 bases from J; junction bases left unmatched: 9. Germline CDR1 is LNHDA and CDR2 is SQIVND (reference sequence). CDR3 in DNA: TGTGCCAGTAGTATCCTCGGGACAGGAGACCTGAACACTGAAGCTTTCTTT. Translated, it gives CASSILGTGDLNTEAFF.

V and J are TRBV6-1 and TRBJ2-7, with D perhaps matching TRBD1 or TRBD2 (5 bases each). Trimming left V 4 bases short and J 4 bases short, with 8 bases between. Germline lookup yields CDR1 MNHNS and CDR2 SASEGT. This CDR3 contains 12 residues. The DNA of the CDR3 is TGTGCCAGCAGTGGAGGGACGTACGAGCAGTACTTC. Its protein is CASSGGTYEQYF.

The genes are TRBV7-2 and TRBJ2-1; no firm D call. CDR1 is SGHTA and CDR2 is FQGNSA in the germline V gene. The CDR3 spans 15 residues. Trimming took off 5 bases at V and 3 bases at J, with 14 bases between the two ends. CDR3 amino acids: CASSPPNQFYNEQFF. In DNA form, the CDR3 reads TGTGCCAGCAGCCCTCCGAACCAGTTCTACAATGAGCAGTTCTTC. Complete variable domain (other parts from reference TRBV7-2 and TRBJ2-1): GAGVSQSPSNKVTEKGKDVELRCDPISGHTALYWYRQSLGQGLEFLIYFQGNSAPDKSGLPSDRFSAERTGGSVSTLTIQRTQQEDSAVYLCASSPPNQFYNEQFFGPGTRLTVL.

The chain carries TRBV5-1 and TRBJ2-1; 8 bases map to TRBD2. The CDR3 sequence is 14 residues long. Losses at the gene ends were 4 bases for V and 12 bases for J; bases not matched to a gene: 12. Germline CDR1 and CDR2: SGHRS and YFSETQ. CDR3 amino acids: CASSNLGSGSGQFF. The CDR3, as DNA: TGCGCCAGCAGCAATCTGGGGAGCGGGAGTGGGCAGTTCTTC.

This clone has only one observation. V and J are TRBV7-9 and TRBJ2-1; D gene unclear. Germline CDR1 and CDR2: SEHNR and FQNEAQ (reference sequence). The V and J ends lost 5 bases and 4 bases respectively, with 9 bases between them. The CDR3 spans 13 residues. The CDR3 nucleotides are TGTGCCAGCAGCCCCGCGGTATACAATGAGCAGTTCTTC. It is translated as CASSPAVYNEQFF.

By share, this clone ranks as large. The chain carries TRBV2 and TRBJ1-5, with unresolved D. The CDR3 has 14 amino acids. Trimming took off 6 bases at V and 3 bases at J, with 12 bases between the two ends. Germline V lookup: CDR1 SNHLY, CDR2 FYNNEI. DNA of the CDR3: TGTGCCAGCAGAGACCAGTTGGTCAATCAGCCCCAGCATTTT. The encoded protein is CASRDQLVNQPQHF. The whole variable domain, filled in from reference TRBV2 and TRBJ1-5, reads EPEVTQTPSHQVTQMGQEVILRCVPISNHLYFYWYRQILGQKVEFLVSFYNNEISEKSEIFDDQFSVERPDGSNFTLKIRSTKLEDSAMYFCASRDQLVNQPQHFGDGTRLSIL.

The chain links TRBV11-2 to TRBJ1-4; D gene uncertain. Between the trimmed V and J ends, which lost 1 base and 4 bases, there was a span of 4 bases. Looked up from germline, CDR1 is SGHAT and CDR2 is FQNNGV. The CDR3 is 13 residues long. CDR3 protein: CASSLVLNEKLFF. In DNA form, the CDR3 reads TGTGCCAGCAGCTTAGTCCTTAATGAAAAACTGTTTTTT.

The chain joins TRBV7-9 to TRBJ2-7; 7 bases fit TRBD2. The V gene's germline CDR1 is SEHNR and CDR2 FQNEAQ (reference sequence). CDR3 size: 13 residues. Germline trimming cut 4 bases from V and 7 bases from J; bases unmatched to any gene: 7. The CDR3 sequence is CASSSELAVEQYF. CDR3 in DNA: TGTGCCAGCAGCTCCGAGCTAGCGGTTGAGCAGTACTTC.

The chain is built from TRBV5-1 and TRBJ1-1; D ambiguous. Germline V gene lookup returns CDR1 SGHRS and CDR2 YFSETQ. V was clipped by 1 base and J by 5 bases, with 9 bases between them. The CDR3 is 13 amino acids. The DNA of the CDR3 is TGCGCCAGCAGCTTGATCGCGGGTACTGAAGCTTTCTTT. Translation gives CASSLIAGTEAFF.